The 23 T cell receptor beta chains below come from one sample, sequenced in a study of PD-1 blockade in mismatch repair-deficient tumors. The data were produced by immunoSEQ multiplex PCR, yet TCRdb's version contains in-frame clones alone and is incomplete. This sample has under 15,000 clones, with approximately 82% found just once. The sample in question was PBMCs, obtained approximately 14 weeks after starting pembrolizumab. The receptor source for this set is an adult with mismatch repair-deficient cancer.

The chain links TRBV27 to TRBJ2-1; 8 bases agree with TRBD2. The CDR3 length is 15 residues. Trimming took 10 bases from V and 1 from J; bases not matched to a gene: 9. Per germline, CDR1 MNHEY and CDR2 SMNVEV (reference sequence). The CDR3 protein is CATRKLAESYNEQFF. The DNA for the CDR3 is TGTGCCACCAGGAAACTAGCGGAGTCCTACAATGAGCAGTTCTTC.

The chain has TRBV7-3 and TRBJ2-1, with 7 bases matching TRBD1. Germline-derived CDR1 and CDR2 are SGHTA and FQGTGA. The V segment lost 2 bases and the J segment 8 bases; nucleotides outside the gene matches: 9. The CDR3 has 15 residues. The DNA of the CDR3 is TGTGCCAGCAGCTTATCAACGCCAGGGGGAGATGAGCAGTTCTTC. Translating gives CASSLSTPGGDEQFF.

J is TRBJ1-6 and V is TRBV5-1; TRBD1 aligns across 7 bases. The junction had 13 bases not matched to a gene; V was cut back by 0 bases and J by 7 bases. In germline, CDR1 is SGHRS, CDR2 YFSETQ. CDR3 length: 18 residues. CDR3 amino acids: CASSLEPQGRGGNSPLHF. The CDR3 nucleotides are TGCGCCAGCAGCTTGGAACCCCAGGGTCGAGGGGGCAATTCACCCCTCCACTTT. Complete variable domain (other parts from reference TRBV5-1 and TRBJ1-6): KAGVTQTPRYLIKTRGQQVTLSCSPISGHRSVSWYQQTPGQGLQFLFEYFSETQRNKGNFPGRFSGRQFSNSRSEMNVSTLELGDSALYLCASSLEPQGRGGNSPLHFGNGTRLTVT.

V and J are TRBV4-2 and TRBJ2-2, with no clear D. Germline CDR1 reads LGHNA; CDR2 reads YNFKEQ. The CDR3 length is 12 residues. V was clipped by 6 bases and J by 2 bases, with 4 bases between them. As DNA, the CDR3 is TGTGCCAGCAGTTATAACACCGGGGAGCTGTTTTTT. This sequence encodes CASSYNTGELFF.

The V gene is TRBV7-2, the J gene TRBJ2-4; 8 positions agree with TRBD1. The CDR3 has 19 amino acids. The germline gives CDR1 SGHTA, CDR2 FQGNSA. Trimming at V came to 1 base and at J to 8 bases, leaving 19 bases not matched to a gene. Here the CDR3 reads CASSLVFALGQGNGDIQYF. In DNA, the CDR3 is TGTGCCAGCAGCTTAGTCTTTGCCTTAGGACAGGGTAATGGGGACATTCAGTACTTC.

This chain connects TRBV28 to TRBJ2-3, with TRBD2 matching over 11 bases. V lost 5 bases and J lost 3; bases outside the gene matches: 1. Germline CDR1 and CDR2: MDHEN and SYDVKM. The CDR3 totals 14 residues. The CDR3 spells CASSVAGGTDTQYF. CDR3 DNA: TGTGCCAGCAGTGTAGCGGGAGGGACAGATACGCAGTATTTT.

This rearrangement joins TRBV5-1 to TRBJ1-1, with D possibly TRBD1 on 5 matching bases. The germline V gene has CDR1 SGHRS and CDR2 YFSETQ. V lost 2 bases and J 1 base, leaving 6 bases between the germline ends. CDR3 length equals 13 residues. The CDR3 here is CASSFTGNTEAFF. Here the CDR3 DNA reads TGCGCCAGCAGCTTTACAGGGAACACTGAAGCTTTCTTT.

This clone has only one observation. The CDR3 is CASSLIVGRAGNTIYF. DNA of the CDR3: TGTGCCAGCAGCTTAATTGTGGGCAGGGCTGGAAACACCATATATTTT. The rearrangement uses TRBV7-2 and TRBJ1-3; D may be TRBD1 (5 bases). The CDR3 sequence is 16 residues long. V lost 2 bases, J lost 2 bases, and 13 bases lay in between. In germline, CDR1 is SGHTA, CDR2 FQGNSA.

V is TRBV10-3 and J is TRBJ2-4; D is perhaps TRBD1 or TRBD2 (6 bases each). Germline V CDR1 and CDR2: ENHRY, SYGVKD. V was trimmed by 4 bases and J by 3 bases, leaving 13 bases between them. The CDR3 sequence is 15 residues long. The CDR3 bases are TGTGCCATCAGTGCGTCGGGGGCTGACAAAAACATTCAGTACTTC. It is translated as CAISASGADKNIQYF.

V usage is TRBV10-2 and J usage is TRBJ2-3; D might be TRBD2 (6 bases). CDR1 is WSHSY, CDR2 SAAADI, per germline. Trimming removed 3 bases at V and 5 bases at J, with 15 bases between. The length of the CDR3 is 15 residues. The CDR3 nucleotides read TGCGCCAGCAGTGACCTCGGGACTTCCGTAGATACGCAGTATTTT. It translates to CASSDLGTSVDTQYF.

The chain links TRBV29-1 to TRBJ2-2; TRBD1 aligns across 7 bases. From germline, CDR1 is SQVTM and CDR2 ANQGSEA. This CDR3 has 14 residues. V dropped 7 bases and J dropped 1; count of bases not matched to a gene: 6. The CDR3 loop is CSATDRKNTGELFF. CDR3 DNA sequence: TGCAGCGCAACGGACAGGAAGAACACCGGGGAGCTGTTTTTT.

This clone was observed a handful of times. The chain recombines TRBV21-1 with TRBJ2-7; the table gives TRBD1 as D, unverified against the DNA. TRBV21-1 constitutes a pseudogene. The CDR3 is 15 amino acids. The CDR3 DNA reads as TGTGCCAGCAGCAAAGCTCACAGGGGTACCTACGAGCAGTACTTC. It codes for CASSKAHRGTYEQYF.

The CDR3 DNA is TGCGCCAGCAGCTTGGGGGCAGATATACGTGAAAAACTGTTTTTT. Translating gives CASSLGADIREKLFF. This chain uses TRBV5-1 with TRBJ1-4; D gene unclear. Germline lookup yields CDR1 SGHRS and CDR2 YFSETQ. The CDR3 contains 15 residues. V was clipped by 0 bases and J by 7 bases, with 13 bases between them.

This sequence joins TRBV27 and TRBJ2-2; D gene unclear. Germline V CDR1 and CDR2: MNHEY, SMNVEV (reference sequence). CDR3 length: 14 amino acids. V lost 4 bases, J lost 7 bases, and 13 bases lay in between. CDR3 protein: CASSYLPPGGELFF. CDR3 bases: TGTGCCAGCAGTTATTTGCCACCGGGCGGGGAGCTGTTTTTT.

The rearrangement joins TRBV5-4 to TRBJ2-2; TRBD1 matches 8 bases. Germline trimming cut 3 bases from V and 1 base from J; bases unmatched to any gene: 2. The CDR3 is 15 residues long. Germline loops: CDR1 SGHNT, CDR2 YYREEE (reference sequence). The CDR3 region is CASSSGTGNTGELFF. The CDR3 bases are TGTGCCAGCAGCTCCGGGACAGGGAACACCGGGGAGCTGTTTTTT.

V gene TRBV19 combines with J gene TRBJ2-7, with a possible D match to TRBD2 (6 bases). The CDR3 totals 15 residues. Trimming stripped 2 bases from V and 1 base from J, with 12 bases between. Germline CDR1 reads LNHDA; CDR2 reads SQIVND (reference sequence). The CDR3 DNA follows: TGTGCCAGTAGTATACAACCGGGGACTTCCTACGAGCAGTACTTC. It translates to CASSIQPGTSYEQYF. Full variable domain (outside the CDR3, taken from reference TRBV19 and TRBJ2-7): DGGITQSPKYLFRKEGQNVTLSCEQNLNHDAMYWYRQDPGQGLRLIYYSQIVNDFQKGDIAEGYSVSREKKESFPLTVTSAQKNPTAFYLCASSIQPGTSYEQYFGPGTRLTVT.

The rearrangement joins TRBV7-2 to TRBJ2-3, with 9 bases identical to TRBD2. V was clipped by 2 bases and J by 6 bases; unmatched bases: 9. CDR3 size: 16 residues. Germline assignment: CDR1 SGHTA and CDR2 FQGNSA. The CDR3 nucleotides read TGTGCCAGCAGCTTATCTGGACTAGCGTCGGGGGATACGCAGTATTTT. Translation: CASSLSGLASGDTQYF. Based on the CDR3 plus reference TRBV7-2 and TRBJ2-3, the full variable domain is GAGVSQSPSNKVTEKGKDVELRCDPISGHTALYWYRQSLGQGLEFLIYFQGNSAPDKSGLPSDRFSAERTGGSVSTLTIQRTQQEDSAVYLCASSLSGLASGDTQYFGPGTRLTVL.

V gene TRBV18 combines with J gene TRBJ1-1; 8 bases line up with TRBD1. CDR3 size: 15 residues. CDR1 is KGHSH and CDR2 is LQKENI in the germline V gene. With V trimmed by 3 bases and J by 3 bases, 6 bases remained unmatched. The CDR3: CASSPWTGRDTEAFF. The DNA for the CDR3 is TGTGCCAGCTCACCCTGGACAGGGAGGGACACTGAAGCTTTCTTT. Supplemented by reference TRBV18 and TRBJ1-1, the full variable domain reads NAGVMQNPRHLVRRRGQEARLRCSPMKGHSHVYWYRQLPEEGLKFMVYLQKENIIDESGMPKERFSAEFPKEGPSILRIQQVVRGDSAAYFCASSPWTGRDTEAFFGQGTRLTVV.

V usage is TRBV11-3 and J usage is TRBJ2-1; the D gene is possibly TRBD2 (5 bases). The V gene lost 5 bases and the J gene lost 5 bases, with 7 bases spanning the gap. CDR3 length: 12 amino acids. In germline, CDR1 is SGHNT, CDR2 YENEEA. CDR3 coding DNA: TGTGCCAGCAGCACCGGGGACAATGAGCAGTTCTTC. It translates to CASSTGDNEQFF.

This rearrangement joins TRBV9 to TRBJ2-3, with D possibly being TRBD2 (6 bases). Germline assignment: CDR1 SGDLS and CDR2 YYNGEE. There are 16 residues in the CDR3. V shed 5 bases and J shed 2 bases, with 18 bases lying between them. CDR3 nucleotides: TGTGCCAGCAGTTCTTCCCCGGGGGTACACACAGATACGCAGTATTTT. This encodes CASSSSPGVHTDTQYF.

This chain joins TRBV28 and TRBJ2-2, with TRBD1 matching over 7 bases. The CDR3 totals 15 residues. V was pared by 5 bases and J by 1 base, with 4 bases of the junction left unmatched. In germline, CDR1 is MDHEN, CDR2 SYDVKM. The CDR3 protein is CASSPGTENTGELFF. In DNA form, the CDR3 reads TGTGCCAGCAGTCCCGGGACAGAGAACACCGGGGAGCTGTTTTTT. The full variable domain, with the rest looked up from reference TRBV28 and TRBJ2-2, is DVKVTQSSRYLVKRTGEKVFLECVQDMDHENMFWYRQDPGLGLRLIYFSYDVKMKEKGDIPEGYSVSREKKERFSLILESASTNQTSMYLCASSPGTENTGELFFGEGSRLTVL.

CDR3 region: CASSRTGGTYGYTF. In DNA, the CDR3 is TGTGCCAGCAGTCGGACAGGGGGCACCTATGGCTACACCTTC. The chain carries TRBV28 and TRBJ1-2; 11 nucleotides match TRBD1. Germline-derived CDR1 and CDR2 are MDHEN and SYDVKM. The CDR3 length is 14 residues. V trimming: 5 bases; J trimming: 4 bases; junction bases outside the gene matches: 3.

The V call is TRBV5-1, the J call TRBJ2-2, with D possibly TRBD1 on 6 matching bases. Per the germline V gene, CDR1 is SGHRS and CDR2 is YFSETQ. The CDR3 sequence is 16 residues long. Trimming shortened V by 5 bases and J by 7 bases, and 21 bases separated the two germline ends. In DNA, the CDR3 is TGCGCCAGCAGGGGTCACTACAGGGAAGGTAGCGGGGAGCTGTTTTTT. Amino acids: CASRGHYREGSGELFF.